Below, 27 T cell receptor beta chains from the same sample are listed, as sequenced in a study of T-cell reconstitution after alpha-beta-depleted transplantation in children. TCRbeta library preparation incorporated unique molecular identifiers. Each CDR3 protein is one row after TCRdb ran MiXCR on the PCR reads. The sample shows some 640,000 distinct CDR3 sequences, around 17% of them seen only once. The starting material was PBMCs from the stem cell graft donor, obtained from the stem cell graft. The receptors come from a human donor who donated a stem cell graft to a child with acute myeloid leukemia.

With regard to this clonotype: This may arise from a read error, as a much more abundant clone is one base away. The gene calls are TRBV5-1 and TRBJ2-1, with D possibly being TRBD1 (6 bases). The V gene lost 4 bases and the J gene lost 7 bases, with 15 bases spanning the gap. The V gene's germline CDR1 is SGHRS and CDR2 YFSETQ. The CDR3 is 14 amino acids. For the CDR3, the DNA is TGCGCCAGCAGCGTCCGGGACAAACTAAATGAGCAGTTCTTC. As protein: CASSVRDKLNEQFF. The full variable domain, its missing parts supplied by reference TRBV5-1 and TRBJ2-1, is KAGVTQTPRYLIKTRGQQVTLSCSPISGHRSVSWYQQTPGQGLQFLFEYFSETQRNKGNFPGRFSGRQFSNSRSEMNVSTLELGDSALYLCASSVRDKLNEQFFGPGTRLTVL.

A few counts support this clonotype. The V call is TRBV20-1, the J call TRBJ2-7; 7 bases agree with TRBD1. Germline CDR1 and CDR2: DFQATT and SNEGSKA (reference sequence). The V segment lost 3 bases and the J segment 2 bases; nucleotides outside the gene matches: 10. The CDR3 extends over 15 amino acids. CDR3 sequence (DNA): TGCAGTGCTAGGCCCTGGGACAGCGGTGCCTACGAGCAGTACTTC. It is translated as CSARPWDSGAYEQYF.

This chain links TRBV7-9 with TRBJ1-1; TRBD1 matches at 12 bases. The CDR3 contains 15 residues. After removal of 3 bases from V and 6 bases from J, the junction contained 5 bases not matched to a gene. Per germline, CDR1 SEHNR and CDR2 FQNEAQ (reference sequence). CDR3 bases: TGTGCCAGCAGCTTTTTGGGACAGGGGGCAGCTGAAGCTTTCTTT. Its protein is CASSFLGQGAAEAFF. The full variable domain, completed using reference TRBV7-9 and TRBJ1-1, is DTGVSQNPRHKITKRGQNVTFRCDPISEHNRLYWYRQTLGQGPEFLTYFQNEAQLEKSRLLSDRFSAERPKGSFSTLEIQRTEQGDSAMYLCASSFLGQGAAEAFFGQGTRLTVV.

As DNA, the CDR3 is TGTGCCAGCAGCGCCCTGGGGGCGCGGAGCACAGATACGCAGTATTTT. It is translated as CASSALGARSTDTQYF. The V gene is TRBV7-2, the J gene TRBJ2-3, with a weak D call TRBD1 (6 bases). The CDR3 totals 16 residues. V was clipped by 5 bases and J by 0 bases, with 15 bases between them. Germline CDR1 SGHTA, CDR2 FQGNSA.

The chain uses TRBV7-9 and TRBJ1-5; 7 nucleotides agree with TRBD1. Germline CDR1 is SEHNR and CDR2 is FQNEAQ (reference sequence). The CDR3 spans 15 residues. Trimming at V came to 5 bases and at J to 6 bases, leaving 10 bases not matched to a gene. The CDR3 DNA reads TGTGCCAGCAGCCTCGACAGGGCGGAAGGTCAGCCCCAGCATTTT. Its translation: CASSLDRAEGQPQHF.

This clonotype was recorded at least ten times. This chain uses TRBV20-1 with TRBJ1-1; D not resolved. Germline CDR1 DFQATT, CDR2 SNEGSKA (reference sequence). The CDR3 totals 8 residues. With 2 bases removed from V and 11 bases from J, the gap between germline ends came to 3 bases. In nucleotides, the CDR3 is TGCAGTGCTAGAACGGCTTTCTTT. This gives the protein CSARTAFF.

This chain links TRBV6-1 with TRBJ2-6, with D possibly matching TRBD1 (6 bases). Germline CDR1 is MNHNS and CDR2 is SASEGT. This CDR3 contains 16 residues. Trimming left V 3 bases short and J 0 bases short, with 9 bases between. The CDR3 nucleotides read TGTGCCAGCAGTGACAGGGGCCTCTCTGGGGCCAACGTCCTGACTTTC. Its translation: CASSDRGLSGANVLTF.

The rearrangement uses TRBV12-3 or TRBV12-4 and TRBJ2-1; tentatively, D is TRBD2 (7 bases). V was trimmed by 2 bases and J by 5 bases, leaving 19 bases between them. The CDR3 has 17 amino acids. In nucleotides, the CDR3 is TGTGCCAGCAGTTTAAACGCGGGGGCTAGCGGCGACAATGAGCAGTTCTTC. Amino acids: CASSLNAGASGDNEQFF.

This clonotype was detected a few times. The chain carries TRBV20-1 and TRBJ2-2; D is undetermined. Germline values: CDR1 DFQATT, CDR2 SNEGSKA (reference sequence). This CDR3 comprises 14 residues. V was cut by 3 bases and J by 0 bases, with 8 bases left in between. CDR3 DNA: TGCAGTGCTAGTACCGACGCGAACACCGGGGAGCTGTTTTTT. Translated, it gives CSASTDANTGELFF.

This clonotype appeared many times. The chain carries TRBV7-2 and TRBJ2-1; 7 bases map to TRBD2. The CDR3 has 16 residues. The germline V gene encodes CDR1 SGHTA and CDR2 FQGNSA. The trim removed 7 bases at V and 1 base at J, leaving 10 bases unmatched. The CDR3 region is CASTHGGGRSYNEQFF. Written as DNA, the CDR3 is TGTGCCAGCACCCATGGCGGGGGAAGGTCCTACAATGAGCAGTTCTTC.

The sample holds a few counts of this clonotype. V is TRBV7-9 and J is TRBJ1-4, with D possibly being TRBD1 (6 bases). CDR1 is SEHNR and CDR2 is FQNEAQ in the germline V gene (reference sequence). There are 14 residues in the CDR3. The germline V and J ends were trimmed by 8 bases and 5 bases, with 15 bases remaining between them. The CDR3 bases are TGTGCCAGCGTCCCCGGACAGAACAATGAAAAACTGTTTTTT. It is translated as CASVPGQNNEKLFF.

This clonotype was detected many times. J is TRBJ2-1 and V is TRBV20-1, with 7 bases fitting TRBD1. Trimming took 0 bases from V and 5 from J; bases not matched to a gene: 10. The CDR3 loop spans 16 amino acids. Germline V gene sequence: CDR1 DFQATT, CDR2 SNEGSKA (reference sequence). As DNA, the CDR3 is TGCAGTGCTAGAGATCCTAAGACAGGGACCAACAATGAGCAGTTCTTC. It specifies CSARDPKTGTNNEQFF.

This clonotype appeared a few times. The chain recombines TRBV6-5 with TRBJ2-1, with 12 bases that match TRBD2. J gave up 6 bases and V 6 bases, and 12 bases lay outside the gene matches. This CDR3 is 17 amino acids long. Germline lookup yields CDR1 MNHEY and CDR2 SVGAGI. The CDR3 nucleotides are TGTGCCAGCAGCTTGACCACTAGCGGGGGGCGGGCCAATGAGCAGTTCTTC. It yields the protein CASSLTTSGGRANEQFF.

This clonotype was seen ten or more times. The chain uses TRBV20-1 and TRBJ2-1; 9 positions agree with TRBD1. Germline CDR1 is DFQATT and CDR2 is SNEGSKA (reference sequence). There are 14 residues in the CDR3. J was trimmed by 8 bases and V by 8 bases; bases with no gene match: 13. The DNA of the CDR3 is TGCAGTCTTACAGGGGGCCGATACATCGATGAGCAGTTCTTC. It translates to CSLTGGRYIDEQFF.

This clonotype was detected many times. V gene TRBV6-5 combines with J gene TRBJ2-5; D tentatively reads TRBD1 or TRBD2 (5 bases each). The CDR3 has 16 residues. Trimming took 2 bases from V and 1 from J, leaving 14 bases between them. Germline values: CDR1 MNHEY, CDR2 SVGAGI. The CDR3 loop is CASSYTGALPQETQYF. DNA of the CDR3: TGTGCCAGCAGTTACACCGGGGCCCTTCCCCAAGAGACCCAGTACTTC.

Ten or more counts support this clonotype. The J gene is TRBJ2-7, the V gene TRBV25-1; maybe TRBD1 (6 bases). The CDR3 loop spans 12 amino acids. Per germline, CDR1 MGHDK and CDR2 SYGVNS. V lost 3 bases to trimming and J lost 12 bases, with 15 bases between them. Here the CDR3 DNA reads TGTGCCAGCAGTGATTTCCGGGACAAGGTGTACTTC. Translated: CASSDFRDKVYF.

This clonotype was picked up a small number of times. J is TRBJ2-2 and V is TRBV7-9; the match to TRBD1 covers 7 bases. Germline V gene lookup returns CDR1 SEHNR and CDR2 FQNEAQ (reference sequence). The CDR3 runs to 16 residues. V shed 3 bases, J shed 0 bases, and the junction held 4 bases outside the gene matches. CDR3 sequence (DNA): TGTGCCAGCAGCTTCCGACAGGGTGCGAACACCGGGGAGCTGTTTTTT. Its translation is CASSFRQGANTGELFF. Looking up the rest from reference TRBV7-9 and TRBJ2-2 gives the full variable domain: DTGVSQNPRHKITKRGQNVTFRCDPISEHNRLYWYRQTLGQGPEFLTYFQNEAQLEKSRLLSDRFSAERPKGSFSTLEIQRTEQGDSAMYLCASSFRQGANTGELFFGEGSRLTVL.

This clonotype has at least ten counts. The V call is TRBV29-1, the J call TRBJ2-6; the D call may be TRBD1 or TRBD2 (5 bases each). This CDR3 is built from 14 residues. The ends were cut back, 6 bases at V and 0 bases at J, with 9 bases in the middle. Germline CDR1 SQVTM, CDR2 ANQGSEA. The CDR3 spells CSVAGTSGANVLTF. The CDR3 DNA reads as TGCAGCGTCGCAGGGACCTCTGGGGCCAACGTCCTGACTTTC.

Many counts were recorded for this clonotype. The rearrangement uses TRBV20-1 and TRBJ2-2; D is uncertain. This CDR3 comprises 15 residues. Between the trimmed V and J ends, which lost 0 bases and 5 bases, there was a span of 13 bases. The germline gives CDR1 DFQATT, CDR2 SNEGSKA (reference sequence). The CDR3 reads CSARDLRSETGELFF. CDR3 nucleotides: TGCAGTGCTAGAGATCTAAGGTCGGAGACCGGGGAGCTGTTTTTT.

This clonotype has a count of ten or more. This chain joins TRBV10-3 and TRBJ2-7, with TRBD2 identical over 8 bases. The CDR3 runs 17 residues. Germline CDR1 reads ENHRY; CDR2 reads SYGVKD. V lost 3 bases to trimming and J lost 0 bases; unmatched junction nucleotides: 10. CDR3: CAISDSKIAGSSYEQYV. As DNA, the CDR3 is TGTGCCATCAGTGATAGTAAGATAGCGGGGAGCTCCTACGAGCAGTACGTC.

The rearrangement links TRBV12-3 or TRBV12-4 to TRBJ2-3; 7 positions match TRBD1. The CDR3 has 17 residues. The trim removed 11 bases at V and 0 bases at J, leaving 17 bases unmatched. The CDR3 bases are TGTGCCGGGGGCTTAGAGGACAGGTGTGAGAGCACAGATACGCAGTATTTT. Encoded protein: CAGGLEDRCESTDTQYF.

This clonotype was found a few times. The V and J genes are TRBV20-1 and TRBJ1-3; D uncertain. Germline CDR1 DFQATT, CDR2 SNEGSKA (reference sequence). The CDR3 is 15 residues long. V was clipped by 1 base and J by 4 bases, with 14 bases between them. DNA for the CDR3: TGCAGTGCTAGAGGGGGTCCCCGTTTGGGAAACACCATATATTTT. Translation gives CSARGGPRLGNTIYF.

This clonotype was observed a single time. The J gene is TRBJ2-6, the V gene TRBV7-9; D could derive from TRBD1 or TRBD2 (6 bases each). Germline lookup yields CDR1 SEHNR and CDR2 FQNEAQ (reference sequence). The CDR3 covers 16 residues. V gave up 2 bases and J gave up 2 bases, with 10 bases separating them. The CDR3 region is CASSLSGATGANVLTF. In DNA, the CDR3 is TGTGCCAGCAGCTTATCGGGGGCCACTGGGGCCAACGTCCTGACTTTC.

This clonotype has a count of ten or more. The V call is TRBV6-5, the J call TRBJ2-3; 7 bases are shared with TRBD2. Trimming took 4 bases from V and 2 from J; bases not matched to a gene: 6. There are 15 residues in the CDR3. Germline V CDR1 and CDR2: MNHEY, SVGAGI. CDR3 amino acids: CASSSSGGFTDTQYF. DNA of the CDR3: TGTGCCAGCAGTTCATCGGGGGGATTCACAGATACGCAGTATTTT.

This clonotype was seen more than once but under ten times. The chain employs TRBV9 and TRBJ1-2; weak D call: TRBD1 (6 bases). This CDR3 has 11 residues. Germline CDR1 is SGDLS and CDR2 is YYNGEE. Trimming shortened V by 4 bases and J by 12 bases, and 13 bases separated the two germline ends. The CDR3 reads CASSRGGHHTF. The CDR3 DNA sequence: TGTGCCAGCAGCCGAGGGGGACACCACACCTTC.

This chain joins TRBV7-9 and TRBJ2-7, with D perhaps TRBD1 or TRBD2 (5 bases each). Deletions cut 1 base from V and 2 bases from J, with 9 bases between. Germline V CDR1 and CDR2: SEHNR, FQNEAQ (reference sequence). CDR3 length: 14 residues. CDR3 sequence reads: CASSLEGRAYEQYF. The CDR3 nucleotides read TGTGCCAGCAGCTTAGAGGGACGGGCCTACGAGCAGTACTTC.

The chain's CDR3 is CASRGEMNTEAFF. The CDR3 region has the DNA TGTGCCAGCAGAGGGGAAATGAACACTGAAGCTTTCTTT. The rearrangement links TRBV6-2 or TRBV6-3 to TRBJ1-1; tentative D call: TRBD1 (5 bases). The CDR3 is 13 amino acids. Germline CDR1 is MNHEY and CDR2 is SVGEGT. With 6 bases removed from V and 0 bases from J, the gap between germline ends came to 8 bases.